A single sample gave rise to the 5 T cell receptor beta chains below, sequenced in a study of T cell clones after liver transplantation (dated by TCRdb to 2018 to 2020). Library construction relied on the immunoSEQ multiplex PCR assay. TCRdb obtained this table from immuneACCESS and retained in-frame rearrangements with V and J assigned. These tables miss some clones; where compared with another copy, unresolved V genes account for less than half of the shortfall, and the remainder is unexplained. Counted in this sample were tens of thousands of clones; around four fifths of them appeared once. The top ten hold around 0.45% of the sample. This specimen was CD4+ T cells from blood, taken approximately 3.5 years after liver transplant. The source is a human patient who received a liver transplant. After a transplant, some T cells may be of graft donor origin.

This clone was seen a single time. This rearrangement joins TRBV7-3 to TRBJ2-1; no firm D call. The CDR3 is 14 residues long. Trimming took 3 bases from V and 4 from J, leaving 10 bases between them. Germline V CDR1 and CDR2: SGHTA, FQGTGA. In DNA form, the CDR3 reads TGTGCCAGCAGCTTGGGGAACTCTTACAATGAGCAGTTCTTC. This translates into CASSLGNSYNEQFF.

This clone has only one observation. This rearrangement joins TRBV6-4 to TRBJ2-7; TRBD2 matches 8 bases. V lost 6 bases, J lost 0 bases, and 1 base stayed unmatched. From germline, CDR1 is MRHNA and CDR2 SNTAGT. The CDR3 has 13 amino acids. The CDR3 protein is CASRLAASYEQYF. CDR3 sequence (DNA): TGTGCCAGCAGACTAGCGGCCTCCTACGAGCAGTACTTC.

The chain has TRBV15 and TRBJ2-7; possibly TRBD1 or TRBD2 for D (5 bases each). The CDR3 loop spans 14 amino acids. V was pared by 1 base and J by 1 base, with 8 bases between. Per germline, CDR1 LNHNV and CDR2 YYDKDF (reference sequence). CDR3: CATSRGDGSYEQYF. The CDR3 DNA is TGTGCCACCAGCAGAGGGGACGGATCCTACGAGCAGTACTTC.

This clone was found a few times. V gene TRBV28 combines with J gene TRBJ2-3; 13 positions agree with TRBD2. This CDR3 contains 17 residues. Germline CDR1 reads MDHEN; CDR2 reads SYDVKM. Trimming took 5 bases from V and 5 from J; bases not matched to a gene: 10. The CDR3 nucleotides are TGTGCCAGCAGTGACGCCCTACTAGCGGGAGGGCGAGATACGCAGTATTTT. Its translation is CASSDALLAGGRDTQYF.

The CDR3 here is CASSLVGGRGWSYGYTF. The CDR3 region has the DNA TGTGCCAGCAGCTTAGTAGGGGGCCGGGGTTGGAGCTATGGCTACACCTTC. The chain links TRBV7-9 to TRBJ1-2, with TRBD1 identical over 7 bases. The germline V gene has CDR1 SEHNR and CDR2 FQNEAQ (reference sequence). This CDR3 spans 17 amino acids. The junction had 12 bases not matched to a gene; V was cut back by 1 base and J by 4 bases.